The clone carrying this TCR beta chain was found a few times. Sequencing used immunoSEQ multiplex PCR; TCRdb keeps in-frame clones, though not all of them. This sample yields under 25,000 clones, of which 27% are seen a single time; about 17% belongs to the top ten. The record originates from a study of neoadjuvant anti-PD-1 for oral cavity cancer. As for the study in general: Nivolumab at 3 mg/kg was mostly given biweekly, three to four doses, pre-surgery.

Germline loops: CDR1 WSHSY, CDR2 SAAADI. There are 15 residues in the CDR3. V lost 6 bases and J lost 3; bases outside the gene matches: 8. The time point was: after neoadjuvant nivolumab, at surgical resection. Patients had newly diagnosed, untreated stage II-IVA oral cavity squamous cell carcinoma. V usage is TRBV10-2 and J usage is TRBJ2-7; TRBD1 matches at 10 bases. Specimen: tumor tissue, collected after nivolumab (anti-PD-1) treatment. The receptor was isolated from a person aged 35 to 85 with oral cavity squamous cell carcinoma. This CDR3 is CASSTGTGVYYEQYF. For the CDR3, the DNA is TGCGCCAGCAGCACCGGGACAGGGGTATACTACGAGCAGTACTTC.